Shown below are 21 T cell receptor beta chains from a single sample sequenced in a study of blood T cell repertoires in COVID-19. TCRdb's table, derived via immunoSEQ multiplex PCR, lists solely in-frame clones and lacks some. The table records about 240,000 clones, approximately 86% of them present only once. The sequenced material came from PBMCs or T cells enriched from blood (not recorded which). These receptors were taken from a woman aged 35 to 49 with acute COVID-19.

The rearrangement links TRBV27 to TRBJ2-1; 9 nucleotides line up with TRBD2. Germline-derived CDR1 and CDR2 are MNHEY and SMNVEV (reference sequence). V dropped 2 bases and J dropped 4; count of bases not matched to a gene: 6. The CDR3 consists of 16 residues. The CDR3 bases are TGTGCCAGCAGTTTAGGGGGGCTAGCGGGGTACAATGAGCAGTTCTTC. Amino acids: CASSLGGLAGYNEQFF.

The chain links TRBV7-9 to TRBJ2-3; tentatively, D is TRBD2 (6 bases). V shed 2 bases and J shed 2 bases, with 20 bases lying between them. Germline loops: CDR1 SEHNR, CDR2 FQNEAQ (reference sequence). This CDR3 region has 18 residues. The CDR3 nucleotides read TGTGCCAGCAGCTTAAGGAGTCCAGGGCGGGGTTACACAGATACGCAGTATTTT. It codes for CASSLRSPGRGYTDTQYF. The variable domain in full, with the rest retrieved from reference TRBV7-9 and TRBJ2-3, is DTGVSQNPRHKITKRGQNVTFRCDPISEHNRLYWYRQTLGQGPEFLTYFQNEAQLEKSRLLSDRFSAERPKGSFSTLEIQRTEQGDSAMYLCASSLRSPGRGYTDTQYFGPGTRLTVL.

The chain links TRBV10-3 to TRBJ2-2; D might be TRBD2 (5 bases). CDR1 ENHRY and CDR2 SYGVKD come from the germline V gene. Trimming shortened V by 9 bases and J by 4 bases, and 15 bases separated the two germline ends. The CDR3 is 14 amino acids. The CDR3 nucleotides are TGTGCCATGAACCTAGCATCGGGCACCGGGGAGCTGTTTTTT. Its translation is CAMNLASGTGELFF.

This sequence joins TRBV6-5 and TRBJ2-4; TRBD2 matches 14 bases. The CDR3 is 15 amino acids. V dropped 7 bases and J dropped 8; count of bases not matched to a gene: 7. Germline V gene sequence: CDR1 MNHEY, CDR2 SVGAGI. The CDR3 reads CASTLGTSGRDIQYF. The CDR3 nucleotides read TGTGCCAGCACCTTGGGGACTAGCGGGAGAGACATTCAGTACTTC.

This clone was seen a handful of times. The CDR3 sequence: CATQSTSSYNEQFF. As DNA, the CDR3 is TGTGCCACTCAAAGTACCAGCTCCTACAATGAGCAGTTCTTC. The chain carries TRBV10-3 and TRBJ2-1; D gene uncertain. V lost 10 bases and J 0 bases, leaving 13 bases between the germline ends. CDR1 and CDR2 (germline): ENHRY, SYGVKD. The CDR3 spans 14 residues.

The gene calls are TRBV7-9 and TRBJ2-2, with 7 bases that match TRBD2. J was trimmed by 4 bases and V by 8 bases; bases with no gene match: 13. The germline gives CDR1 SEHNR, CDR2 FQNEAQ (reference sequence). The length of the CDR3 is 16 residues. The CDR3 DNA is TGTGCCAGCGCCCTGTGGGGGGGAGGCTCCACCGGGGAGCTGTTTTTT. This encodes CASALWGGGSTGELFF. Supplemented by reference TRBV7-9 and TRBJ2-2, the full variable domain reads DTGVSQNPRHKITKRGQNVTFRCDPISEHNRLYWYRQTLGQGPEFLTYFQNEAQLEKSRLLSDRFSAERPKGSFSTLEIQRTEQGDSAMYLCASALWGGGSTGELFFGEGSRLTVL.

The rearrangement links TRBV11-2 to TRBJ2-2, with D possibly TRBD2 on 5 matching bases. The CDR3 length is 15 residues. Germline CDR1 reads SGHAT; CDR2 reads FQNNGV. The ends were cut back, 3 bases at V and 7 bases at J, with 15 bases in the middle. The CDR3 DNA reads TGTGCCAGCAGCTTGGCAGGCTATAGCGTCGGGGAGCTGTTTTTT. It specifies CASSLAGYSVGELFF. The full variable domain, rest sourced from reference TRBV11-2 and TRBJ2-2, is EAGVAQSPRYKIIEKRQSVAFWCNPISGHATLYWYQQILGQGPKLLIQFQNNGVVDDSQLPKDRFSAERLKGVDSTLKIQPAKLEDSAVYLCASSLAGYSVGELFFGEGSRLTVL.

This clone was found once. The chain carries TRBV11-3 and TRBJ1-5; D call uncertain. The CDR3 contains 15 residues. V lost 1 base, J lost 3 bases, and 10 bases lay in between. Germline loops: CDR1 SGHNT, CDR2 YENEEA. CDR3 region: CASSLGRGINQPQHF. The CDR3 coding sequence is TGTGCCAGCAGCTTAGGAAGAGGGATCAATCAGCCCCAGCATTTT.

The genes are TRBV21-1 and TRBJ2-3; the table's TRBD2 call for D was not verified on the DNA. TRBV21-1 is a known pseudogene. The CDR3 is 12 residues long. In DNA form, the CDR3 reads TGTGCCAGCAGTTTTCCGGCAGATACGCAGTATTTT. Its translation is CASSFPADTQYF.

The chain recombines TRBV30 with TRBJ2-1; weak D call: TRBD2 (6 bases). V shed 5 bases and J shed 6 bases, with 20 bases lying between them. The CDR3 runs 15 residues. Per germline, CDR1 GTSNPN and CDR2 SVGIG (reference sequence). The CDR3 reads CAWGSNREYGNEQFF. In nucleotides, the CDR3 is TGTGCCTGGGGCTCTAATCGGGAGTACGGCAATGAGCAGTTCTTC.

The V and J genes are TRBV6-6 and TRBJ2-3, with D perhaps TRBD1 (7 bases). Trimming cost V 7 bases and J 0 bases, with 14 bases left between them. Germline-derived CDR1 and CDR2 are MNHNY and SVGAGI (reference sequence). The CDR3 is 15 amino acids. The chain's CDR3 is CASTLSGGSTDTQYF. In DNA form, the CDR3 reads TGTGCCAGCACCCTCTCAGGGGGGAGCACAGATACGCAGTATTTT.

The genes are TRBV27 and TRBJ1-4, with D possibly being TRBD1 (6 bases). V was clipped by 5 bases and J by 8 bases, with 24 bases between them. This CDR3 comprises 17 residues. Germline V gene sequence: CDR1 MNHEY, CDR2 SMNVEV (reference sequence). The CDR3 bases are TGTGCCAGCAGTCCCCGTTACAGGGCATGGGGAGCGGAAAAACTGTTTTTT. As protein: CASSPRYRAWGAEKLFF. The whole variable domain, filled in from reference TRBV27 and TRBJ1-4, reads EAQVTQNPRYLITVTGKKLTVTCSQNMNHEYMSWYRQDPGLGLRQIYYSMNVEVTDKGDVPEGYKVSRKEKRNFPLILESPSPNQTSLYFCASSPRYRAWGAEKLFFGSGTQLSVL.

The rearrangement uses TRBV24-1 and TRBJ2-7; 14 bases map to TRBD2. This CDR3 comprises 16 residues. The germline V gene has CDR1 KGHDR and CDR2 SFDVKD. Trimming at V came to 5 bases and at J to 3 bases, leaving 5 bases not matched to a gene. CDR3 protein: CATSGLAGGPSYEQYF. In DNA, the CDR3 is TGTGCCACCAGTGGACTAGCGGGAGGGCCAAGCTACGAGCAGTACTTC.

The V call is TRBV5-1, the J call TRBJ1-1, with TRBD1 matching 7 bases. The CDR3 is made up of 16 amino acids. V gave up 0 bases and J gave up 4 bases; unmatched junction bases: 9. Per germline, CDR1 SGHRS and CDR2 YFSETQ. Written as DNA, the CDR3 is TGCGCCAGCAGCTTGGAGGGGGACAGTACGGCCACTGAAGCTTTCTTT. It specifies CASSLEGDSTATEAFF.

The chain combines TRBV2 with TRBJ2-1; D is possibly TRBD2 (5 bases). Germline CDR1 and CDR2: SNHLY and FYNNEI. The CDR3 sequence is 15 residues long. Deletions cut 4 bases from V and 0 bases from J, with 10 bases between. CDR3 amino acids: CASSGVANSYNEQFF. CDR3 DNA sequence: TGTGCCAGCAGTGGAGTAGCGAACTCCTACAATGAGCAGTTCTTC.

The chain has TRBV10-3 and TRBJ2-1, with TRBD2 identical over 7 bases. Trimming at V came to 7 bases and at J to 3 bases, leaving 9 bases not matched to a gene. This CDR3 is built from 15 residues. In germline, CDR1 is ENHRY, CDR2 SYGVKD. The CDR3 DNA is TGTGCCATCACCGATTCCGGGACTAACTACAATGAGCAGTTCTTC. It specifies CAITDSGTNYNEQFF.

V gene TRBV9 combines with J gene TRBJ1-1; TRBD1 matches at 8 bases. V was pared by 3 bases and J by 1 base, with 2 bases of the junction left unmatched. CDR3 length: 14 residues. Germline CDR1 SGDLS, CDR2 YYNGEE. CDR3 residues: CASSGGQGNTEAFF. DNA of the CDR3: TGTGCCAGCAGCGGAGGACAGGGGAACACTGAAGCTTTCTTT.

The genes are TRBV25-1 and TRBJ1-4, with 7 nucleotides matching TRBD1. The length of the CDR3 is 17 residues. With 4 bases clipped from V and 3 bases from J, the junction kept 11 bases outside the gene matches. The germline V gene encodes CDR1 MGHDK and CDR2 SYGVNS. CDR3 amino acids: CASSGAGTADANEKLFF. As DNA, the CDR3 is TGTGCCAGCAGTGGGGCCGGGACAGCGGACGCTAATGAAAAACTGTTTTTT. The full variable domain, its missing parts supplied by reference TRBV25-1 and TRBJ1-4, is EADIYQTPRYLVIGTGKKITLECSQTMGHDKMYWYQQDPGMELHLIHYSYGVNSTEKGDLSSESTVSRIRTEHFPLTLESARPSHTSQYLCASSGAGTADANEKLFFGSGTQLSVL.

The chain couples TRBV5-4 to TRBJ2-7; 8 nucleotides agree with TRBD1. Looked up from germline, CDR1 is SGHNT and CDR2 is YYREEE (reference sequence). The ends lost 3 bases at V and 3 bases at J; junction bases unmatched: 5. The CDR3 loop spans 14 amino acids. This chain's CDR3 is CASSSGTGYYEQYF. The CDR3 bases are TGTGCCAGCAGCTCAGGGACAGGATACTACGAGCAGTACTTC. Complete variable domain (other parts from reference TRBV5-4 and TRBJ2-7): ETGVTQSPTHLIKTRGQQVTLRCSSQSGHNTVSWYQQALGQGPQFIFQYYREEENGRGNFPPRFSGLQFPNYSSELNVNALELDDSALYLCASSSGTGYYEQYFGPGTRLTVT.

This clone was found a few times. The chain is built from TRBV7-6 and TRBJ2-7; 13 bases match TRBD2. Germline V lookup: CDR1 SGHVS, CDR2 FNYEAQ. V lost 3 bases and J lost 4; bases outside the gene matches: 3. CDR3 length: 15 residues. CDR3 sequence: CASSFRTSGSYEQYF. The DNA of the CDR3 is TGTGCCAGCAGCTTCCGGACTAGCGGGAGTTACGAGCAGTACTTC.

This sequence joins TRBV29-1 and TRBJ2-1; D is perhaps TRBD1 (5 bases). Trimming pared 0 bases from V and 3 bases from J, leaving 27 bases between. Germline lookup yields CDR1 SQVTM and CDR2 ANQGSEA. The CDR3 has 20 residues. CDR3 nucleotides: TGCAGCGTTGAAGATCTTGGGGCAGAAGGTGTGTTTTGGGACTACAATGAGCAGTTCTTC. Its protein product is CSVEDLGAEGVFWDYNEQFF.